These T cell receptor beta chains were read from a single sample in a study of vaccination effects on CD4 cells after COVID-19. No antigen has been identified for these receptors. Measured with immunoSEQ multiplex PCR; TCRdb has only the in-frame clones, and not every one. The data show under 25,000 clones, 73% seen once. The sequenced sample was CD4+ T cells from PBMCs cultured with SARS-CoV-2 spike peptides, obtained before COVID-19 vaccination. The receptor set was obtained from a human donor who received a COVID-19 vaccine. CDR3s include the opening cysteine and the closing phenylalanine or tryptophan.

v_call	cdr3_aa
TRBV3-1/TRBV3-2	CASSLVDWSPTEAFF
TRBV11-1	CASSPTGTGGFNEQFF
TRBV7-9	CASSLASHGYTF
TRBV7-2	CASSLEGGLGNYGYTF
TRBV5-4	CASSLKGAEGNEQFF
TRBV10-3	CAISHDGGSTEAFF
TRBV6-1	CASSELAGGSGELFF
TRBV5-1	CASSFGVSINTEAFF
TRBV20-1	CSATETGELFF
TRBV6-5	CASRDRANTGELFF
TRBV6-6	CASLGITEAFF
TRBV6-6	CASSYSMGRSGEQYF
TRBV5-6	CASSFSQGDLYYEQYF
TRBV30	CAWSSIWDTEAFF
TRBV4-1	CASSQGMGTSFYEQFF
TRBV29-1	CSVAQGIGNTIYF
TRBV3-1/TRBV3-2	CASSLKGGLQETQYF
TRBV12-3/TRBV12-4	CASSLARSRWYF
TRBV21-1	CASSKGHDRVGNTEAFF
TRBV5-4	CASSLQGGTETQYF
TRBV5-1	CASSPSGSGEQYF
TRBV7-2	CASSLSYEQYF
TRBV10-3	CAISESEGNQPQHF
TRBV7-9	CASSPLGFDTGELFF
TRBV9	CASSARLAGAPGTGELFF
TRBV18	CASSSMTGGAEDTQYF
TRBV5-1	CASSQGQNLANTEAFF
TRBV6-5	CASKSGQGGNQPQHF
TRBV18	CASSPRGLTNTGELFF
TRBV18	CASARLSSRDEKLFF
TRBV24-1	CATSDSPTGQETQYF
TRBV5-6	CASSLGLNSYNEQFF
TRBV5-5	CASNRQLSGANVLTF